The 7 T cell receptor beta chains presented below share a single source sample, sequenced in a study of tissue T cells after allogeneic stem cell transplantation. Sequenced by immunoSEQ multiplex PCR; TCRdb stores in-frame clones only, minus some. This table has 48,000 or so clones, around 67% appearing once. Sequencing was carried out using sorted cells pooled from one or two spleens. The receptor source for this set is a pool of C57BL/6 mice in good health.

About this clone itself: Each gene name is a mouse one. The read terminates 1 residue ahead of where the CDR3 ends, so the germline J gene completes it. The rearrangement links TRBV20 to TRBJ1-3, with 8 bases aligning to TRBD1. With V trimmed by 1 base and J by 2 bases, 1 base remained unmatched. The CDR3 has 14 residues. From germline, CDR1 is GFQATS and CDR2 STVNSAI. CDR3 sequence: CGARVRGPGNTLYF. The CDR3 bases that were read are TGTGGTGCTAGGGTCAGGGGGCCTGGAAATACGCTCTAT.

The sample holds a few counts of this clone. The gene symbols are mouse symbols. With the read ending 1 residue before the CDR3 end, the germline J gene is used to fill in that end. The chain employs TRBV13-1 and TRBJ1-2; D is possibly TRBD1 (5 bases). The germline V and J ends were trimmed by 1 base and 4 bases, with 11 bases remaining between them. CDR3 length: 14 amino acids. Germline loops: CDR1 NSHNY, CDR2 SYGAGN. The CDR3 bases that were read are TGTGCCAGCAGTGATATAACGGACACCTCCGACTACACC. This encodes CASSDITDTSDYT. The full CDR3 protein is CASSDITDTSDYTF.

Points on this clone: The genes and germline here are from mouse. The DNA ends 1 residue before the CDR3 does, and the rest of the CDR3 is filled in from the germline J gene. The chain employs TRBV13-2 and TRBJ2-7; 9 bases fit TRBD2. Germline V gives CDR1 NNHNN, CDR2 SYGAGS (reference sequence). The CDR3 length is 15 residues. Losses at the gene ends were 0 bases for V and 2 bases for J; bases not matched to a gene: 3. Partial CDR3 DNA: TGTGCCAGCGGTGATGCCTGGGGGGGTACCTATGAACAGTAC. This gives the protein CASGDAWGGTYEQY. The full CDR3 protein is CASGDAWGGTYEQYF.

A remark on this clone: Genes here carry mouse names. The DNA ends 1 residue before the CDR3 does, and the rest of the CDR3 is filled in from the germline J gene. The gene calls are TRBV14 and TRBJ1-4; 9 bases agree with TRBD1. The ends lost 3 bases at V and 0 bases at J; junction bases unmatched: 6. This CDR3 has 17 amino acids. Germline V gene lookup returns CDR1 SGHDT and CDR2 FRDEAV. CDR3 amino acids: CASSSTGGGISNERLFF. The CDR3 DNA, read in part, is TGTGCCAGCAGTTCCACAGGGGGCGGAATTTCCAACGAAAGATTATTT.

Regarding this clone: Here the gene names and germline are mouse. The read is 1 residue too short to cover the CDR3 end, so that end is filled in from the germline J gene. V and J are TRBV15 and TRBJ1-3, with a weak D call TRBD1 (6 bases). The CDR3 has 16 amino acids. Trimming cost V 2 bases and J 0 bases, with 11 bases left between them. CDR1 SGHND and CDR2 FRSKSL come from the germline V gene. The CDR3: CASSLRQGNSGNTLYF. The DNA read from the CDR3 is TGTGCCAGCAGTTTAAGGCAGGGGAATTCTGGAAATACGCTCTAT.

Of note for this clone: Gene names and germline refer to mouse. The read gets to within 1 residue of the CDR3 end, and the germline J gene fills in the rest. The chain combines TRBV22 with TRBJ2-2. TRBV22 constitutes a pseudogene. The CDR3 has 14 amino acids. CDR3: CASSCPGVTGQLYF. The sequenced part of the CDR3 DNA is TGTGCCAGCAGTTGTCCCGGGGTCACCGGGCAGCTCTAC.

On this clone: Each gene name is a mouse one. The CDR3 end lies 1 residue beyond the end of the read and is filled in from the germline J gene. The chain couples TRBV20 to TRBJ2-2; 8 nucleotides line up with TRBD1. CDR1 and CDR2 (germline): GFQATS, STVNSAI. The CDR3 has 14 amino acids. The V segment lost 0 bases and the J segment 3 bases; nucleotides outside the gene matches: 0. The sequenced CDR3 bases are TGTGGTGCTAGGGACAGGGGGCACACCGGGCAGCTCTAC. This sequence encodes CGARDRGHTGQLY. The full CDR3 reads CGARDRGHTGQLYF.